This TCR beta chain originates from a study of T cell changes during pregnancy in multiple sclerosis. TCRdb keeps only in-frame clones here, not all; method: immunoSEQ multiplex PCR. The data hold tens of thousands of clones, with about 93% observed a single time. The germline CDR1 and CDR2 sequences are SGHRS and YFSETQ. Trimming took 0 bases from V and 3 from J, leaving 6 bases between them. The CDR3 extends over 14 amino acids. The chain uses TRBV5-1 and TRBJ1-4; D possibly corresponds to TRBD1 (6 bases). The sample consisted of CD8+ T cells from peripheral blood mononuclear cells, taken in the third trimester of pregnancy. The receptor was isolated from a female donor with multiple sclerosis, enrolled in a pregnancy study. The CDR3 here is CASSLDRANEKLFF. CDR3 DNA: TGCGCCAGCAGCTTGGACAGGGCTAATGAAAAACTGTTTTTT. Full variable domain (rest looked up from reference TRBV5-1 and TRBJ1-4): KAGVTQTPRYLIKTRGQQVTLSCSPISGHRSVSWYQQTPGQGLQFLFEYFSETQRNKGNFPGRFSGRQFSNSRSEMNVSTLELGDSALYLCASSLDRANEKLFFGSGTQLSVL.